This is a list of T cell receptor beta chains from one sample in a study of shared clonotypes between healthy human individuals. Produced via immunoSEQ multiplex PCR; TCRdb's table is partial and in-frame only. There are under 1,900,000 clones in the sample; approximately 98.5% occur only once, and under 0.45% lies in the top ten. The specimen was naive CD4+ T cells sorted from blood. The receptors originated from a man aged 25 to 40 in good health. Each CDR3 is given with its conserved first and last residue. The D gene is left open where the match is weak. Size is omitted from some rows. Given values are once, few, many or a class for expanded clones.

D gene	V gene	J gene	clone size	CDR3 protein	CDR3 DNA
NA	TRBV10-1	TRBJ1-1	NA	CASSENRVTEAFF	TGCGCCAGCAGTGAAAACAGGGTGACTGAAGCTTTCTTT
NA	TRBV7-2	TRBJ1-4	NA	CASSLARDYEKLFF	TGTGCCAGCAGCTTAGCTAGGGATTATGAAAAACTGTTTTTT
NA	TRBV5-1	TRBJ1-4	NA	CASSLAGGTGNEKLFF	TGCGCCAGCAGCTTGGCTGGAGGGACCGGGAATGAAAAACTGTTTTTT
TRBD2	TRBV10-3	TRBJ2-1	NA	CATIGTNKNNEQFF	TGTGCCACGATCGGGACTAACAAAAACAATGAGCAGTTCTTC
NA	TRBV6-5	TRBJ2-5	NA	CASSRTVQETQYF	TGTGCCAGCAGCCGGACAGTCCAAGAGACCCAGTACTTC
TRBD1	TRBV6-1	TRBJ2-7	NA	CASSENRGHEQYF	TGTGCCAGCAGTGAAAACAGGGGCCACGAGCAGTACTTC
NA	TRBV5-6	TRBJ2-7	NA	CASRITGNPYEQYF	TGTGCCAGCAGGATAACAGGGAACCCCTACGAGCAGTACTTC
NA	TRBV28	TRBJ1-3	NA	CASSFPGSGSGNTIYF	TGTGCCAGCAGTTTCCCGGGGAGCGGGTCTGGAAACACCATATATTTT
TRBD2	TRBV7-2	TRBJ2-1	NA	CASSLGGLAGNEQFF	TGTGCCAGCAGCTTAGGGGGACTAGCGGGCAATGAGCAGTTCTTC
NA	TRBV14	TRBJ1-4	NA	CASSHLRGEKLFF	TGTGCCAGCAGCCACCTAAGAGGTGAAAAACTGTTTTTT
TRBD1	TRBV6-5	TRBJ2-7	NA	CASNQWGTVAYEQYF	TGTGCCAGCAATCAATGGGGGACAGTCGCCTACGAGCAGTACTTC
NA	TRBV28	TRBJ2-2	NA	CASSLGSGELFF	TGTGCCAGCAGTTTGGGGTCCGGGGAGCTGTTTTTT
NA	TRBV18	TRBJ2-5	once	CASSPVQGQMETQYF	TGTGCCAGCTCACCGGTACAGGGTCAAATGGAGACCCAGTACTTC
NA	TRBV28	TRBJ2-1	NA	CASSAGGSRTYNEQFF	TGTGCCAGCAGCGCCGGAGGGAGTAGAACCTACAATGAGCAGTTCTTC